These 12 T cell receptor beta chains came from one sample sequenced in a study of STAT5B mutations in CD4+ large granular lymphocyte leukemia. The table came from immunoSEQ multiplex PCR; TCRdb's copy has only in-frame clones and leaves some out. This table holds 35,000 to 45,000 clones, about 86% found once. Sequencing used CD4+ T cells from blood buffy coats. These receptors came from a human donor in good health.

The genes are TRBV7-3 and TRBJ2-1, with 8 bases aligning to TRBD2. This CDR3 spans 17 amino acids. The V segment lost 5 bases and the J segment 0 bases; nucleotides outside the gene matches: 9. The V gene's germline CDR1 is SGHTA and CDR2 FQGTGA. The CDR3 DNA reads as TGTGCCAGCAGCCCCCGGGAGGGTGCCTTCTCCTACAATGAGCAGTTCTTC. It encodes CASSPREGAFSYNEQFF.

This chain joins TRBV27 and TRBJ1-5; D is undetermined. Germline-derived CDR1 and CDR2 are MNHEY and SMNVEV (reference sequence). The CDR3 sequence is 15 residues long. The V gene lost 4 bases and the J gene lost 0 bases, with 10 bases spanning the gap. CDR3 loop: CASSYAAYSNQPQHF. The CDR3 DNA reads as TGTGCCAGCAGTTACGCGGCTTATAGCAATCAGCCCCAGCATTTT.

The chain combines TRBV30 with TRBJ1-1, with 9 bases identical to TRBD1. The germline V gene encodes CDR1 GTSNPN and CDR2 SVGIG (reference sequence). V was clipped by 6 bases and J by 1 base; unmatched bases: 6. CDR3 length: 14 residues. CDR3: CACSTGGSNTEAFF. The DNA for the CDR3 is TGTGCCTGTTCGACAGGGGGATCGAACACTGAAGCTTTCTTT.

CDR3 sequence reads: CASSPHLTTETQYF. The CDR3 nucleotides are TGTGCCAGCAGTCCCCATCTGACGACAGAGACCCAGTACTTC. V gene TRBV6-6 combines with J gene TRBJ2-5, with D unresolved. V was clipped by 5 bases and J by 4 bases, with 14 bases between them. Germline V gene sequence: CDR1 MNHNY, CDR2 SVGAGI (reference sequence). The CDR3 has 14 residues.

This chain uses TRBV7-2 with TRBJ2-2, with a weak D call TRBD2 (6 bases). Germline V gene lookup returns CDR1 SGHTA and CDR2 FQGNSA. This CDR3 comprises 16 residues. V was clipped by 5 bases and J by 6 bases, with 19 bases between them. DNA for the CDR3: TGTGCCAGCAGCCATTTGCTGGACTACCCGTCCGGGGAGCTGTTTTTT. The encoded protein is CASSHLLDYPSGELFF.

V gene TRBV16 combines with J gene TRBJ1-2, with D unclear. CDR3 size: 13 residues. Trimming took 4 bases from V and 10 from J, leaving 16 bases between them. CDR1 is KGHSY, CDR2 FQNENV, per germline. CDR3 nucleotides: TGTGCCAGCAGCCGAGGACCGTTATTGGACTACACCTTC. Encoded protein: CASSRGPLLDYTF.

The rearrangement uses TRBV7-3 and TRBJ2-2; 7 bases line up with TRBD2. This CDR3 spans 17 amino acids. Per germline, CDR1 SGHTA and CDR2 FQGTGA. V was pared by 0 bases and J by 8 bases, with 12 bases of the junction left unmatched. CDR3: CASSLTPGVAGTGELFF. CDR3 bases: TGTGCCAGCAGCTTAACCCCGGGGGTAGCGGGTACGGGGGAGCTGTTTTTT.

The chain combines TRBV18 with TRBJ1-2; possibly TRBD1 for D (6 bases). Germline V gives CDR1 KGHSH, CDR2 LQKENI. The V end was cut by 5 bases, the J end by 2 bases, with 18 bases between. The CDR3 consists of 16 residues. The CDR3 loop is CASSAGSPGANYGYTF. Here the CDR3 DNA reads TGTGCCAGCTCAGCCGGTAGCCCGGGGGCGAACTATGGCTACACCTTC. Based on the CDR3 plus reference TRBV18 and TRBJ1-2, the full variable domain is NAGVMQNPRHLVRRRGQEARLRCSPMKGHSHVYWYRQLPEEGLKFMVYLQKENIIDESGMPKERFSAEFPKEGPSILRIQQVVRGDSAAYFCASSAGSPGANYGYTFGSGTRLTVV.

The genes are TRBV5-1 and TRBJ2-5; TRBD1 matches at 8 bases. There are 15 residues in the CDR3. Trimming at V came to 0 bases and at J to 5 bases, leaving 6 bases not matched to a gene. Per the germline V gene, CDR1 is SGHRS and CDR2 is YFSETQ. In nucleotides, the CDR3 is TGCGCCAGCAGCTTGGGGGACAGGCTGCGCGAGACCCAGTACTTC. This codes for CASSLGDRLRETQYF.

The V and J genes are TRBV19 and TRBJ2-2, with D possibly TRBD2 on 6 matching bases. The CDR3 covers 13 residues. The germline gives CDR1 LNHDA, CDR2 SQIVND (reference sequence). The V end was cut by 5 bases, the J end by 7 bases, with 11 bases between. This chain's CDR3 is CASSGTGSGELFF. For the CDR3, the DNA is TGTGCCAGTAGTGGGACCGGGAGCGGGGAGCTGTTTTTT.

The chain has TRBV7-3 and TRBJ2-7, with 7 bases aligning to TRBD2. The CDR3 is 15 residues long. The germline gives CDR1 SGHTA, CDR2 FQGTGA. J was trimmed by 2 bases and V by 2 bases; bases with no gene match: 6. CDR3 DNA sequence: TGTGCCAGCAGCTTAGTTGGGGGGGGTACCTACGAGCAGTACTTC. It translates to CASSLVGGGTYEQYF.

This chain uses TRBV4-3 with TRBJ1-3; D may be TRBD1 (5 bases). The CDR3 totals 16 residues. With 3 bases removed from V and 0 bases from J, the gap between germline ends came to 12 bases. From germline, CDR1 is LGHNA and CDR2 YSLEER. The CDR3 loop is CASSHEYRGSGNTIYF. The CDR3 DNA is TGCGCCAGCAGCCATGAATATAGGGGCTCTGGAAACACCATATATTTT.